These 13 T cell receptor beta chains were sequenced from one sample in a study of response to subunit inactivated influenza vaccine. MiXCR was run by TCRdb on the RT-PCR reads, yielding one entry per CDR3 protein. This sample has approximately 680,000 distinct CDR3 sequences, with more than 15% found just once. This sample comprised PBMCs from blood, obtained 11 to 12 days after vaccination. These receptors all come from a man in his forties or fifties who received an inactivated influenza vaccine.

This clonotype was counted only a few times. The rearrangement links TRBV20-1 to TRBJ2-1; 8 positions match TRBD1. The CDR3 runs 14 residues. Germline loops: CDR1 DFQATT, CDR2 SNEGSKA (reference sequence). With 1 base clipped from V and 6 bases from J, the junction kept 5 bases outside the gene matches. CDR3 sequence reads: CSARVQGAVNEQFF. As DNA, the CDR3 is TGCAGTGCTAGAGTTCAGGGGGCAGTCAATGAGCAGTTCTTC.

The CDR3 sequence: CASSEADRVGTQYF. In DNA, the CDR3 is TGTGCCAGCAGTGAAGCGGACAGGGTAGGGACCCAGTACTTC. This chain connects TRBV2 to TRBJ2-5; 8 bases are a match to TRBD1. The CDR3 totals 14 residues. Germline trimming cut 0 bases from V and 7 bases from J; bases unmatched to any gene: 4. Germline lookup yields CDR1 SNHLY and CDR2 FYNNEI.

This rearrangement joins TRBV19 to TRBJ2-1, with TRBD2 matching over 12 bases. Germline assignment: CDR1 LNHDA and CDR2 SQIVND (reference sequence). The CDR3 consists of 17 residues. Losses at the gene ends were 4 bases for V and 8 bases for J; bases not matched to a gene: 12. The CDR3 region has the DNA TGTGCCAGTAGTAAACAGGAACCGGGACTAGCGGGCGATGAGCAGTTCTTC. Its protein product is CASSKQEPGLAGDEQFF.

The V and J genes are TRBV5-1 and TRBJ1-5; D ambiguous. CDR3 length: 15 residues. CDR1 is SGHRS, CDR2 YFSETQ, per germline. Trimming took 0 bases from V and 1 from J, leaving 8 bases between them. CDR3 nucleotide sequence: TGCGCCAGCAGCTTGGTTGGCAGCAGCAATCAGCCCCAGCATTTT. As protein: CASSLVGSSNQPQHF.

In this sample, this clonotype turned up a few times. The chain employs TRBV7-8 and TRBJ2-3; weak D call: TRBD2 (5 bases). Germline lookup yields CDR1 SGHVS and CDR2 FQNEAQ. The CDR3 covers 16 residues. Deletions cut 2 bases from V and 1 base from J, with 13 bases between. The CDR3 reads CASSLSRGFGTDTQYF. DNA for the CDR3: TGTGCCAGCAGCTTATCTCGAGGGTTTGGCACAGATACGCAGTATTTT.

This clonotype was counted only a few times. This chain connects TRBV6-2 or TRBV6-3 to TRBJ2-3; 10 positions agree with TRBD2. The CDR3 contains 16 residues. In germline, CDR1 is MNHEY, CDR2 SVGEGT. The V gene end was trimmed by 0 bases and the J gene end by 6 bases; junction bases not matched to a gene: 6. The DNA of the CDR3 is TGTGCCAGCAGTTACTCTGAGCGGGAGGGCCCTGATACGCAGTATTTT. The encoded protein is CASSYSEREGPDTQYF.

This clonotype was detected many times. The V call is TRBV4-1, the J call TRBJ2-1; D unclear. The CDR3 has 15 residues. With 2 bases removed from V and 7 bases from J, the gap between germline ends came to 15 bases. The germline CDR1 and CDR2 sequences are MGHRA and YSYEKL. The CDR3 is CASSQQVLGFNEQFF. CDR3 sequence (DNA): TGCGCCAGCAGCCAACAGGTGCTGGGTTTTAATGAGCAGTTCTTC.

This clonotype was observed at least ten times. The chain is built from TRBV7-9 and TRBJ2-3; unclear D gene. The CDR3 has 15 residues. The germline V gene has CDR1 SEHNR and CDR2 FQNEAQ (reference sequence). V lost 1 base and J 0 bases, leaving 8 bases between the germline ends. The chain's CDR3 is CASSLGRTSTDTQYF. CDR3 coding DNA: TGTGCCAGCAGCTTAGGCAGAACTAGCACAGATACGCAGTATTTT.

The table lists this clonotype with a few counts. V usage is TRBV24-1 and J usage is TRBJ2-3, with D tentatively TRBD2 (6 bases). This CDR3 region has 14 residues. V lost 3 bases and J 4 bases, leaving 10 bases between the germline ends. From germline, CDR1 is KGHDR and CDR2 SFDVKD. The CDR3 coding sequence is TGTGCCACCAGTGATATCCGACTAGCAGATACGCAGTATTTT. It codes for CATSDIRLADTQYF.

CDR3: CASSSHRAKNIQYF. DNA of the CDR3: TGCGCCAGCAGCTCTCATAGAGCCAAAAACATTCAGTACTTC. The V gene is TRBV5-1, the J gene TRBJ2-4; D is unclear. CDR3 length: 14 amino acids. The V end lost 3 bases, the J end lost 0 bases, and 7 bases lay between the germline ends. Looked up from germline, CDR1 is SGHRS and CDR2 is YFSETQ.

This clonotype was detected once. The rearrangement joins TRBV20-1 to TRBJ1-2; D not certain. The CDR3 covers 11 residues. V lost 6 bases to trimming and J lost 11 bases, with 16 bases between them. The germline V gene has CDR1 DFQATT and CDR2 SNEGSKA (reference sequence). DNA of the CDR3: TGCAGTGCGGGAGGACTCTATCAGTACACCTTC. Its translation: CSAGGLYQYTF.

This clonotype has a handful of counts. The rearrangement links TRBV7-2 to TRBJ2-5; D is unresolved. Trimming removed 0 bases at V and 2 bases at J, with 10 bases between. The CDR3 spans 15 residues. CDR1 is SGHTA and CDR2 is FQGNSA in the germline V gene. The DNA for the CDR3 is TGTGCCAGCAGCTTAGCACAGATGAGACAAGAGACCCAGTACTTC. Its translation: CASSLAQMRQETQYF.

This clonotype was found a few times. V gene TRBV25-1 combines with J gene TRBJ2-5, with D possibly matching TRBD1 (5 bases). There are 12 residues in the CDR3. Trimming took off 5 bases at V and 5 bases at J, with 9 bases between the two ends. CDR1 is MGHDK, CDR2 SYGVNS, per germline. The CDR3 loop is CASSQGWETQYF. CDR3 DNA: TGTGCCAGCAGTCAGGGCTGGGAGACCCAGTACTTC.